The 21 T cell receptor beta chains in this list originate from one sample, sequenced in a study of blood T cell repertoires in COVID-19. The method was immunoSEQ multiplex PCR; TCRdb's version includes in-frame clones alone and lacks a portion of them. The data hold about 90,000 clones, with roughly 90% observed a single time. The sample taken for sequencing was peripheral blood. The receptors here all came from a middle-aged man with COVID-19, enrolled during active disease.

This rearrangement joins TRBV19 to TRBJ1-4; no reliable D call. The CDR3 is 14 residues long. The germline V and J ends were trimmed by 3 bases and 4 bases, with 9 bases remaining between them. Germline V CDR1 and CDR2: LNHDA, SQIVND (reference sequence). The CDR3 loop reads CASSIRVLNEKLFF. CDR3 DNA sequence: TGTGCCAGTAGTATTCGGGTTCTTAATGAAAAACTGTTTTTT.

This clone showed up just once. The V and J genes are TRBV27 and TRBJ1-5; D call uncertain. The CDR3 sequence is 12 residues long. V shed 3 bases and J shed 5 bases, with 5 bases lying between them. Germline CDR1 reads MNHEY; CDR2 reads SMNVEV (reference sequence). CDR3 DNA: TGTGCCAGCAGTTTTCTCGATCAGCCCCAGCATTTT. It encodes CASSFLDQPQHF.

The chain is built from TRBV11-2 and TRBJ1-1; possibly TRBD1 for D (5 bases). CDR1 SGHAT and CDR2 FQNNGV come from the germline V gene. The V gene lost 5 bases and the J gene lost 13 bases, with 20 bases spanning the gap. CDR3 size: 13 residues. The CDR3 loop reads CASSDIGGLKLFF. CDR3 bases: TGTGCCAGCAGCGACATCGGGGGACTGAAGCTTTTCTTT.

The count of this clone is one. The junction differs from germline at one of its ends, possibly a read error. This chain uses TRBV7-7 with TRBJ2-1, with a weak D call TRBD1 (5 bases). In germline, CDR1 is SSHAT, CDR2 FNYEAQ (reference sequence). The CDR3 extends over 15 amino acids. The CDR3 protein is CASSKTGARYNEQFF. CDR3 DNA sequence: TGTGCTAGCAGCAAGACTGGGGCGCGGTACAATGAGCAGTTCTTC.

The chain recombines TRBV6-5 with TRBJ1-1; 7 nucleotides agree with TRBD1. The CDR3 sequence is 14 residues long. With V trimmed by 9 bases and J by 3 bases, 10 bases remained unmatched. CDR1 is MNHEY, CDR2 SVGAGI, per germline. The CDR3 sequence: CASAEGGGYTEAFF. The CDR3 bases are TGTGCCAGTGCTGAAGGGGGCGGGTACACTGAAGCTTTCTTT.

The rearrangement uses TRBV9 and TRBJ1-2; D not certain. This CDR3 is built from 13 residues. Germline V lookup: CDR1 SGDLS, CDR2 YYNGEE. The V and J ends lost 3 bases and 8 bases respectively, with 14 bases between them. For the CDR3, the DNA is TGTGCCAGCAGCGGGGAGCGGCTGGGAGGCTACACCTTC. As protein: CASSGERLGGYTF.

The CDR3 region has the DNA TGTGCCAGCAGCGGAGGCGGGGGCGTTGGTTACGAGCAGTACTTC. It codes for CASSGGGGVGYEQYF. The chain carries TRBV2 and TRBJ2-7; maybe TRBD2 (7 bases). Germline CDR1 SNHLY, CDR2 FYNNEI. The length of the CDR3 is 15 residues. V was trimmed by 6 bases and J by 4 bases, leaving 19 bases between them.

J is TRBJ1-5 and V is TRBV15, with 9 bases identical to TRBD1. CDR3 length: 14 amino acids. V was pared by 5 bases and J by 3 bases, with 2 bases of the junction left unmatched. CDR1 LNHNV and CDR2 YYDKDF come from the germline V gene (reference sequence). The DNA of the CDR3 is TGTGCCACCAGCCGGGACAGGGACAATCAGCCCCAGCATTTT. Translating it yields CATSRDRDNQPQHF.

The chain is built from TRBV7-6 and TRBJ2-2; TRBD2 aligns across 8 bases. Trimming cost V 5 bases and J 0 bases; bases outside gene matches: 5. Germline assignment: CDR1 SGHVS and CDR2 FNYEAQ. The CDR3 is 16 amino acids. The CDR3 reads CASSPLAVANTGELFF. The DNA for the CDR3 is TGTGCCAGCAGCCCACTAGCGGTCGCGAACACCGGGGAGCTGTTTTTT.

The chain has TRBV7-2 and TRBJ1-2, with D possibly TRBD1 on 6 matching bases. V gave up 5 bases and J gave up 7 bases, with 17 bases separating them. Germline lookup yields CDR1 SGHTA and CDR2 FQGNSA. The CDR3 has 14 residues. CDR3 coding DNA: TGTGCCAGCAGCCCGGACCTAAACAGGGTTGGCTACACCTTC. It encodes CASSPDLNRVGYTF.

The V gene is TRBV3-1 (or the pseudogene TRBV3-2), the J gene TRBJ2-1, with 11 nucleotides matching TRBD2. Germline V CDR1 and CDR2: LGHDT, YNNKEL (reference sequence). This CDR3 is 14 amino acids long. The ends lost 6 bases at V and 5 bases at J; junction bases unmatched: 3. The CDR3 reads CASRTSGDHNEQFF. The CDR3 DNA is TGTGCCAGCAGGACTAGCGGGGACCACAATGAGCAGTTCTTC.

This CDR3 reads CASSQDSRGDTQYF. In nucleotides, the CDR3 is TGTGCCAGCAGCCAAGACTCCCGAGGGGATACGCAGTATTTT. The genes are TRBV4-2 and TRBJ2-3; the D gene is possibly TRBD2 (5 bases). CDR3 length: 14 residues. Between the trimmed V and J ends, which lost 0 bases and 6 bases, there was a span of 10 bases. The germline CDR1 and CDR2 sequences are LGHNA and YNFKEQ.

The chain carries TRBV5-1 and TRBJ1-4; D call uncertain. There are 14 residues in the CDR3. Germline loops: CDR1 SGHRS, CDR2 YFSETQ. Trimming left V 0 bases short and J 5 bases short, with 8 bases between. CDR3 sequence reads: CASSLGGRNEKLFF. In DNA, the CDR3 is TGCGCCAGCAGCTTGGGCGGGAGGAATGAAAAACTGTTTTTT.

This clone was detected once. The chain is built from TRBV6-5 and TRBJ2-7, with D perhaps TRBD1 (6 bases). Trimming stripped 5 bases from V and 3 bases from J, with 11 bases between. Germline V gene sequence: CDR1 MNHEY, CDR2 SVGAGI. CDR3 size: 13 residues. CDR3 sequence reads: CASSQGHDYEQYF. CDR3 DNA: TGTGCCAGCAGTCAGGGGCATGACTACGAGCAGTACTTC.

The chain carries TRBV6-5 and TRBJ1-1; 8 bases match TRBD1. This CDR3 has 15 residues. Germline V gene data show CDR1 as MNHEY and CDR2 as SVGAGI. J lost 8 bases, V lost 0 bases, and 8 bases had no gene match. The CDR3 here is CASSYSAGGQEEAFF. The CDR3 region has the DNA TGTGCCAGCAGTTACTCCGCCGGGGGACAGGAAGAAGCTTTCTTT.

V and J are TRBV20-1 and TRBJ1-6; 8 nucleotides line up with TRBD1. The CDR3 spans 16 residues. V trimming: 3 bases; J trimming: 4 bases; junction bases outside the gene matches: 8. Germline assignment: CDR1 DFQATT and CDR2 SNEGSKA (reference sequence). CDR3 in amino acids: CSASAQGAVYNSPLHF. The CDR3 coding sequence is TGCAGTGCTAGTGCTCAGGGGGCGGTGTATAATTCACCCCTCCACTTT.

The V and J genes are TRBV27 and TRBJ1-1; D gene unclear. Germline V gene sequence: CDR1 MNHEY, CDR2 SMNVEV (reference sequence). The V end was cut by 3 bases, the J end by 1 base, with 9 bases between. CDR3 length equals 14 residues. The CDR3 DNA follows: TGTGCCAGCAGTTTCAACACACCGAACACTGAAGCTTTCTTT. This gives the protein CASSFNTPNTEAFF.

The chain carries TRBV4-2 and TRBJ1-1; D possibly corresponds to TRBD1 (5 bases). Trimming removed 3 bases at V and 5 bases at J, with 10 bases between. Germline V lookup: CDR1 LGHNA, CDR2 YNFKEQ. CDR3 size: 13 residues. This CDR3 reads CASSHTGDTEAFF. The CDR3 DNA sequence: TGTGCCAGCAGCCATACAGGAGATACTGAAGCTTTCTTT.

This chain joins TRBV24-1 and TRBJ2-1; tentative D call: TRBD2 (6 bases). Germline V gives CDR1 KGHDR, CDR2 SFDVKD. This CDR3 region has 16 residues. Trimming removed 7 bases from V and 0 bases from J, with 15 bases in between. The CDR3 loop reads CATSPAGPSSYNEQFF. In nucleotides, the CDR3 is TGTGCCACCAGCCCCGCGGGGCCGAGCTCCTACAATGAGCAGTTCTTC.

CDR3 in amino acids: CASSLAGQGHTEAFF. The CDR3 DNA reads TGTGCCAGCAGCTTGGCGGGACAGGGACACACTGAAGCTTTCTTT. The genes are TRBV5-4 and TRBJ1-1, with 9 nucleotides matching TRBD1. Losses at the gene ends were 0 bases for V and 3 bases for J; bases not matched to a gene: 3. This CDR3 has 15 amino acids. CDR1 and CDR2 (germline): SGHNT, YYREEE (reference sequence). Full variable domain (remainder filled in from reference TRBV5-4 and TRBJ1-1): ETGVTQSPTHLIKTRGQQVTLRCSSQSGHNTVSWYQQALGQGPQFIFQYYREEENGRGNFPPRFSGLQFPNYSSELNVNALELDDSALYLCASSLAGQGHTEAFFGQGTRLTVV.

CDR3 protein: CASSLVERANTEAFF. The CDR3 region has the DNA TGTGCCAGCAGCTTGGTTGAGAGGGCCAACACTGAAGCTTTCTTT. The chain carries TRBV5-5 and TRBJ1-1; no clear D. CDR3 length: 15 residues. The germline V gene has CDR1 SGHKS and CDR2 YYEKEE (reference sequence). V gave up 0 bases and J gave up 2 bases, with 11 bases separating them.